The subject of this entry is one T cell receptor beta chain. This entry is derived from a study of blood T cell repertoires in COVID-19. The wider study: The samples span acute and convalescent COVID-19 from the United States, Italy and Spain. In each case, the material was cDNA or gDNA derived from T cells, B-cell-depleted T cells, or PBMCs.

Trimming cost V 4 bases and J 6 bases; bases outside gene matches: 5. Germline V gives CDR1 GTSNPN, CDR2 SVGIG (reference sequence). The CDR3 is made up of 14 amino acids. Seattle patients were enrolled during active infection and followed longitudinally. Original data processing: Amplification of reference gene primers was used by the study to estimate nucleated cell counts. TCRdb keeps only in-frame clones here, not all; method: immunoSEQ multiplex PCR. The DNA was the basis for D and trimming; V, J and clone size are from that table. The sample has about 220,000 clones, about 88% seen once. The sequenced sample consisted of peripheral blood. The source of this sequence is a woman aged 45-59 years with COVID-19, enrolled during active disease. The rearrangement joins TRBV30 to TRBJ2-1; 11 nucleotides agree with TRBD1. The CDR3 DNA follows: TGTGCCTGGACCGGGGGGACAGGGGGCAATGAGCAGTTCTTC. Its protein is CAWTGGTGGNEQFF.